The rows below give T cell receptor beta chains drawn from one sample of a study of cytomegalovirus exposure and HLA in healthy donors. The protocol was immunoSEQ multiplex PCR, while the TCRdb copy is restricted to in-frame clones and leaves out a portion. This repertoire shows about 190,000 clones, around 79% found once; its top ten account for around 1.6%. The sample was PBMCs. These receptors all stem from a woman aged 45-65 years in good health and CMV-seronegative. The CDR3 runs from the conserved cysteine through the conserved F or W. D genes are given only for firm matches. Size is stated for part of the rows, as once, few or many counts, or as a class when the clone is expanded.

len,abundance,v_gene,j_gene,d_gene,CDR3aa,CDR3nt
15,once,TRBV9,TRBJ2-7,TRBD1,CASSVAPGQGHEQYF,TGTGCCAGCAGCGTAGCTCCAGGACAGGGCCACGAGCAGTACTTC
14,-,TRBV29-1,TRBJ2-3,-,CSVRRGRDTDTQYF,TGCAGCGTTCGGCGGGGACGGGACACAGATACGCAGTATTTT
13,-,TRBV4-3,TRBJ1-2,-,CASSRAHQYGYTF,TGCGCCAGCAGCCGGGCCCACCAATATGGCTACACCTTC
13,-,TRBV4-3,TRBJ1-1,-,CASRFVGNTEAFF,TGCGCCAGCAGGTTTGTCGGGAACACTGAAGCTTTCTTT
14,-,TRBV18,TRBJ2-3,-,CASSLTSLTDTQYF,TGTGCCAGCTCACTTACTAGCCTCACCGATACGCAGTATTTT
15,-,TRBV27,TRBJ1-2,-,CASKPGPVSYYGYTF,TGTGCCAGCAAACCGGGTCCCGTGTCGTACTATGGCTACACCTTC
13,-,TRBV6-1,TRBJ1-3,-,CATGRGPGNTIYF,TGTGCCACAGGGAGGGGTCCTGGAAACACCATATATTTT
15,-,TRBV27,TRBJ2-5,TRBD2,CASGAATSERRTQYF,TGTGCCAGCGGGGCGGCTACTAGCGAAAGGCGGACCCAGTACTTC
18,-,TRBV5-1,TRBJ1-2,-,CASSPLASTVGAYYGYTF,TGCGCCAGCAGCCCACTGGCCTCTACTGTTGGGGCATACTATGGCTACACCTTC
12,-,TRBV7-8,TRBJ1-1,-,CASSRGGTEAFF,TGTGCCAGCAGCCGCGGGGGTACTGAAGCTTTCTTT
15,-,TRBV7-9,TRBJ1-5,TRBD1,CASSPQGVEGQPQHF,TGTGCCAGCAGCCCACAGGGGGTCGAGGGGCAGCCCCAGCATTTT
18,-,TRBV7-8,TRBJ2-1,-,CASSSLALGPSGHNEQFF,TGTGCCAGCAGCTCCCTGGCTCTGGGTCCATCAGGGCACAATGAGCAGTTCTTC
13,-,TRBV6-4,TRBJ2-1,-,CASSDSGEGEQFF,TGTGCCAGCAGTGACTCAGGAGAGGGTGAGCAGTTCTTC
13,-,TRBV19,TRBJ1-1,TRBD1,CASSGQGGTEAFF,TGTGCCAGTAGTGGGCAGGGGGGCACTGAAGCTTTCTTT
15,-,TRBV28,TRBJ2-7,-,CASSLWALSGYEQYF,TGTGCCAGCAGCCTTTGGGCCCTCTCTGGCTACGAGCAGTACTTC
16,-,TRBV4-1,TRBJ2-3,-,CASSQGWGQRTDTQYF,TGCGCCAGCAGCCAAGGATGGGGGCAGCGCACAGATACGCAGTATTTT
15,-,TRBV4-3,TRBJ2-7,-,CASSQEGVGGYEQYF,TGCGCCAGCAGCCAAGAAGGAGTGGGAGGCTACGAGCAGTACTTC
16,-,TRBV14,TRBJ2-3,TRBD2,CASSPRGLAGVDTQYF,TGTGCCAGCAGCCCTCGGGGACTAGCGGGAGTGGATACGCAGTATTTT
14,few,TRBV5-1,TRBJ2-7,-,CASSFQSPEVGQYF,TGCGCCAGCAGCTTTCAATCACCGGAGGTAGGGCAGTACTTC
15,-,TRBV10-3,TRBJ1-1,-,CAISESFQAGTEAFF,TGTGCCATCAGTGAGTCGTTTCAGGCGGGCACTGAAGCTTTCTTT
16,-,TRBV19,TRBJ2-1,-,CASSIVAVSSYNEQFF,TGTGCCAGTAGTATAGTGGCGGTGAGCTCCTACAATGAGCAGTTCTTC
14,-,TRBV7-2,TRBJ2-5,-,CASSFGGAQETQYF,TGTGCCAGCAGCTTTGGCGGGGCTCAAGAGACCCAGTACTTC
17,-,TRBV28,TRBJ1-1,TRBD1,CASSLWGTGGKDSEAFF,TGTGCCAGCAGTTTATGGGGGACAGGGGGCAAGGATTCTGAAGCTTTCTTT
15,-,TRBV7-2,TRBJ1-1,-,CASSSITGLNTEAFF,TGTGCCAGCAGCTCAATTACAGGCCTGAACACTGAAGCTTTCTTT
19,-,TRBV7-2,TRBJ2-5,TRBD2,CASSLEARTSGGGKETQYF,TGTGCCAGCAGCTTAGAGGCGCGGACTAGCGGGGGGGGGAAAGAGACCCAGTACTTC
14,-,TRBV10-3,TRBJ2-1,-,CAISESRSGNEQFF,TGTGCCATCAGTGAGTCGAGGTCGGGGAATGAGCAGTTCTTC
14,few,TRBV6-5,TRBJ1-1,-,CASSLHGGGTEAFF,TGTGCCAGCAGCCTGCATGGGGGAGGAACTGAAGCTTTCTTT
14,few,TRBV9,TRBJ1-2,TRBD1,CASSVTDRGYGYTF,TGTGCCAGCAGCGTAACTGACAGGGGCTATGGCTACACCTTC
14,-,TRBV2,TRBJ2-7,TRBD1,CASSEDRLPYEQYF,TGTGCCAGCAGTGAGGACAGGCTACCCTACGAGCAGTACTTC
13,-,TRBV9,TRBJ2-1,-,CASSAVGQNEQFF,TGTGCCAGCAGCGCCGTCGGACAGAATGAGCAGTTCTTC
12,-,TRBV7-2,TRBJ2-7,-,CASSRTNYEQSF,TGTGCCAGCAGCCGAACGAACTACGAGCAGTCCTTC
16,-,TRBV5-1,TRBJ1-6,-,CASSLRGSSYNSPLHF,TGCGCCAGCAGCTTGCGGGGGAGCTCCTATAATTCACCCCTCCACTTT
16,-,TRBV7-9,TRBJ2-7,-,CASSSLDMYSSYEQYF,TGTGCCAGCAGCTCGTTGGACATGTACTCCTCCTACGAGCAGTACTTC
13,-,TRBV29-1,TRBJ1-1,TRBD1,CSTRTGGGTEAFF,TGCAGCACCCGGACAGGGGGAGGAACTGAAGCTTTCTTT
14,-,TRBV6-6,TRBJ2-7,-,CASSLASVSYEQYF,TGTGCCAGCAGTTTAGCCAGCGTCTCCTACGAGCAGTACTTC
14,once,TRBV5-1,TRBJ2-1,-,CASSLGDNYNEQFF,TGCGCCAGCAGCTTGGGGGACAACTACAATGAGCAGTTCTTC
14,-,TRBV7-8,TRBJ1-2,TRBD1,CASSARDSSYGYTF,TGTGCCAGCAGCGCACGGGACAGTTCCTATGGCTACACCTTC
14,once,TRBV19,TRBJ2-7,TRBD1,CASSMTGSSYEQYF,TGTGCCAGTAGTATGACAGGGAGCTCCTACGAGCAGTACTTC
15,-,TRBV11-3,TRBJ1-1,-,CASSLESGMNTEAFF,TGTGCCAGCAGCTTGGAGTCTGGAATGAACACTGAAGCTTTCTTT
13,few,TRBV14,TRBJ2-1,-,CASSQDGVREQFF,TGTGCCAGCAGCCAAGATGGAGTCAGAGAGCAGTTCTTC
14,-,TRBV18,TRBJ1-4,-,CASSPPSMREKLFF,TGTGCCAGCTCACCACCGAGCATGAGGGAAAAACTGTTTTTT
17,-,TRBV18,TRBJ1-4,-,CASSNYGREEGGEKLFF,TGTGCCAGTTCAAACTACGGTAGGGAAGAAGGGGGTGAAAAACTGTTTTTT